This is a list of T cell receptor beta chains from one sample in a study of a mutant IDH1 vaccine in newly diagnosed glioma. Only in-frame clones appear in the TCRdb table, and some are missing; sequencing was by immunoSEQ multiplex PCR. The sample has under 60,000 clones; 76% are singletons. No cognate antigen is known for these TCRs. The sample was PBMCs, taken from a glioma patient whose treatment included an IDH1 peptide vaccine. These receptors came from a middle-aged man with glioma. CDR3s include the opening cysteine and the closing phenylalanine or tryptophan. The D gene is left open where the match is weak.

CDR3: CASRLQGPNTEAFF
length: 14
V: TRBV27
D: -

CDR3: CASSLSSYNEQFF
length: 13
V: TRBV27
D: -

CDR3: CASSGGTQETQYF
length: 13
V: TRBV19
D: -

CDR3: CSVGRDRDYNEQFF
length: 14
V: TRBV29-1
D: TRBD1

CDR3: CASSPSRTGNYGYTF
length: 15
V: TRBV5-4
D: -

CDR3: CASSPRAGTGELFF
length: 14
V: TRBV7-9
D: TRBD2

CDR3: CASSLAGTGSGYGYTF
length: 16
V: TRBV5-6
D: TRBD1

CDR3: CASSPQGRAGETQYF
length: 15
V: TRBV18
D: -

CDR3: CASSLNLGGTDTQYF
length: 15
V: TRBV14
D: -

CDR3: CASREGYPEAFF
length: 12
V: TRBV7-9
D: -

CDR3: CASSWDSDTQYF
length: 12
V: TRBV5-4
D: -

CDR3: CSVGRTNYGYTF
length: 12
V: TRBV29-1
D: -

CDR3: CASKTTGYRAFF
length: 12
V: TRBV6-5
D: -

CDR3: CASSSGTGGYGAPQHF
length: 16
V: TRBV7-2
D: TRBD1

CDR3: CASSIREAHNEQFF
length: 14
V: TRBV19
D: -

CDR3: CASSADRGSNQPQHF
length: 15
V: TRBV28
D: TRBD1